This T cell receptor (beta chain) originates from a study of cytomegalovirus exposure and HLA in healthy donors. Study-level information: From HLA-typed donors, an early data release held about 92 million unique TCRs.

It was with 60 Vbeta and 13 Jbeta primers that the PCR ran. The assay was immunoSEQ multiplex PCR, and TCRdb's table has in-frame clones only and misses some. The repertoire holds 120,000 to 150,000 clones, with approximately 78% as singletons. Germline assignment: CDR1 SGHAT and CDR2 FQNNGV. Trimming removed 8 bases from V and 1 base from J; junction bases left unmatched: 5. This CDR3 contains 15 residues. On this clone itself: Its antigen remains unidentified.

Study-level results: The only immune exposure information that was available was CMV serostatus.

The chain recombines TRBV11-2 with TRBJ2-3; 11 bases are a match to TRBD2. This receptor was obtained from a man aged 40-49 years in good health and CMV-seropositive. Sequencing was done on a sample of PBMCs. The CDR3 coding sequence is TGTGCCAGCTCACTAGCGGGAGCGGGCACAGATACGCAGTATTTT. The encoded protein is CASSLAGAGTDTQYF.